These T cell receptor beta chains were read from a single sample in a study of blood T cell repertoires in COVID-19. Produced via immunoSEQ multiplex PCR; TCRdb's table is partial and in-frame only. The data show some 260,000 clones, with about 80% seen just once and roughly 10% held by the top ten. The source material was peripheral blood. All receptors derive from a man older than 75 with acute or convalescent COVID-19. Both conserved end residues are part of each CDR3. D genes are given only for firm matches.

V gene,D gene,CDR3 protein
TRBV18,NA,CASSRQINQPQHF
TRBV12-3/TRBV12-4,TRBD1,CASSFEGAGEQYF
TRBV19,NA,CASSKARTDYGYTF
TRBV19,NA,CASKKSGAQPTKNYGYTF
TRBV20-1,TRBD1,CSASPYRGHRGYTF
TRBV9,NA,CASSVDSEVYGYTF
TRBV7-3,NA,CASTAGAGSNTGELFF
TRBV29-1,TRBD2,CSVVGGSGRYEQYF
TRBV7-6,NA,CASSPIPGNTEAFF
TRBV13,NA,CASSLHRSLNYGYTF
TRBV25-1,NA,CASRGHLNTEAFF
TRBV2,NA,CASRESDSSNYGYTF
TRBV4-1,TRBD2,CASSRGGASSYEQYF
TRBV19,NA,CASSSRQFSGNTIYF
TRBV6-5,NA,CASSRTPNYGYTF
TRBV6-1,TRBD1,CASSEALNRGRREKLFF